In this sample, the clone carrying this T cell receptor beta chain turned up a few times. CDR1 is SGHNT and CDR2 is YYREEE in the germline V gene (reference sequence). The CDR3 runs to 14 residues. The V end lost 0 bases, the J end lost 1 base, and 7 bases lay between the germline ends. This entry comes from a study of cytomegalovirus exposure and HLA in healthy donors. Researchers ran the PCR with 60 Vbeta and 13 Jbeta primers. Data came from immunoSEQ multiplex PCR; TCRdb stores just in-frame clones and leaves some out. The sample gives about 130,000 clones, just under 80% of which show up once; 5.3% is in the top ten.

The V and J genes are TRBV5-4 and TRBJ1-1; D unresolved. The sample comprised PBMCs. This receptor was obtained from a man aged 30 to 45 in good health and CMV-seronegative. The CDR3 region is CASSLVDTNTEAFF. Written as DNA, the CDR3 is TGTGCCAGCAGCTTGGTTGACACGAACACTGAAGCTTTCTTT.